This T cell receptor beta chain originates from a study of blood T cells in healthy people across ages (dated by TCRdb to the mid-2010s). About the full investigation: In model experiments, template switching captured about one uniquely barcoded TCR beta cDNA molecule for every two T cells. To avoid experimental bias, donors of different ages were distributed randomly across sequencing lanes. The study analyzed two additional independent replicas of 1 million unique cDNA reads from the same blood draw for two donors, one aged 18 to 30 and one aged 80 or older. Donors were grouped into four age groups: young (average 16 years), middle-aged (39), aged (approximately 58) and long-lived (approximately 78). The study measured age-related changes in TCR beta repertoire diversity using deep sequencing normalized with unique cDNA molecular identifiers.

Receptor amplification or capture employed 5' RACE. The sequencing machine was an Illumina HiSeq 2500. A second 7 to 11 cycle PCR used a sample-barcoded 5' primer and a J-beta primer mix. A template-switch 5' adaptor carrying 12 random nucleotides introduced a unique molecular identifier onto each TCR beta cDNA molecule. Each sample yielded at least 2.5 million CDR3-containing paired-end reads. The Mint cDNA synthesis kit, primed by a TRBC-specific oligonucleotide, was used to synthesize first-strand cDNA from all RNA. Following uracil-DNA glycosylase treatment, a first 18-cycle PCR with universal primers M1SS and BC2_uni_R was performed on all cDNA. Under the source paper's analysis protocol: For normalization, 1 million high-quality reads, each with a distinct molecular identifier, were randomly selected from each sample. Instead of being binned into consensus sequences, reads that shared molecular identifiers were thrown out. MiTCR, run with a Q25 quality threshold and the strictest error-elimination algorithm, handled CDR3 identification, clonotype clustering and error correction. A nonparametric unseen species model with Euler transformation was used to estimate a lower bound on total TCR beta diversity. TCRdb took the public reads, trimmed them with fastp at Q25, ran MiXCR for clone calling and kept in-frame beta chains. Each CDR3 protein appears once, grouped with its most common genes and DNA. The V and J calls and clone size are TCRdb's, not the authors'. The sample profile shows about 1,400,000 distinct CDR3 sequences; around 59% of them were found once. Over 6.5% of the sample is taken by the ten largest.

The research as a whole found: Compared with the aged group, the long-lived group had more naive CD4+ T cells, fewer expanded clones and increased TCR diversity, suggesting age selection. Since profiling was done on bulk unsorted PBMCs, naive and antigen-experienced compartments could not be conclusively compared. The CMV infection status of donors was not known, potentially confounding age-related changes in expanded clonotypes. Total diversity estimates from one million sequenced T cells were considered lower bounds and underestimates. A strong correlation was found between observed TCR beta diversity and the percentage of naive T cells measured by flow cytometry. Observed TCR beta diversity per million T cells fell roughly linearly with age, and a significant reduction was already apparent by age about 38.

The approximately 39 donors, aged roughly 6 to 95 years, were systemically healthy Caucasian individuals from Russia. Approximately 11 milliliters of peripheral blood were drawn from each donor into EDTA-treated Vacutainer tubes. Ficoll-Paque density-gradient centrifugation was used to isolate PBMCs, with at least 6.5 million per sample. Total RNA was extracted from PBMCs with Trizol reagent, with at least 6 micrograms obtained per sample. The percentages of naive CD45RAhigh/CD27high T cells were determined by flow cytometry on a PBMC aliquot from every donor. This clonotype was seen only a few times. This receptor's antigen is unknown. No per-base quality is available; no much larger clone lies one base away. Sequencing was carried out using blood. The clonotype was recovered from a man aged 18 to 30 in good health.

The encoded CDR3 is CSVDWTTDTQYF. The DNA sequence is TGCAGCGTTGACTGGACCACAGATACGCAGTATTTT. Recombination joined TRBV29-1 with TRBJ2-3; a confident D gene designation cannot be given. Reading from cysteine to phenylalanine, the CDR3 counts 12 amino acids. Only the CDR3 DNA is retained, 36 bases long and in frame from the first base. V was cut back by 3 bases and J by 2 bases, leaving a gap of 6 bases between them. Reading the germline V gene gives CDR1 SQVTM and CDR2 ANQGSEA.